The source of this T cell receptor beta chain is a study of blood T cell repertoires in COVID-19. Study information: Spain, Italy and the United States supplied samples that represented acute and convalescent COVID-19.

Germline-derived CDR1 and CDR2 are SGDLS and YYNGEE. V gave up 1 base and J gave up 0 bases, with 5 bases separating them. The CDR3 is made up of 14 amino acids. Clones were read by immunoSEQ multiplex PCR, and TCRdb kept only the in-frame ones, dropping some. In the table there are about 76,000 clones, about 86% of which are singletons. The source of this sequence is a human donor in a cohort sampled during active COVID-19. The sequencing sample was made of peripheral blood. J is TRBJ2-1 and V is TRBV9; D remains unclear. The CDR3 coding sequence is TGTGCCAGCAGCGTATCTAGCTCCTACAATGAGCAGTTCTTC. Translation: CASSVSSSYNEQFF.